This T cell receptor beta chain was documented in a study of cytomegalovirus exposure and HLA in healthy donors. Germline-derived CDR1 and CDR2 are SEHNR and FQNEAQ (reference sequence). The CDR3 loop spans 15 amino acids. After removal of 4 bases from V and 5 bases from J, the junction contained 6 bases not matched to a gene. PCR employed 60 Vbeta and 13 Jbeta primers. The method was immunoSEQ multiplex PCR; TCRdb's version includes in-frame clones alone and lacks a portion of them. This sample has 200,000 or so clones, with roughly 90% found just once. This clone occurred once. The receptor comes from a girl in the first two years of life in good health and CMV-seronegative. The sample comprised PBMCs. The chain joins TRBV7-9 to TRBJ1-5, with 9 nucleotides matching TRBD1. The CDR3 DNA follows: TGTGCCAGCAGCTCCGGACAGGGGCACGATCAGCCCCAGCATTTT. This translates into CASSSGQGHDQPQHF.